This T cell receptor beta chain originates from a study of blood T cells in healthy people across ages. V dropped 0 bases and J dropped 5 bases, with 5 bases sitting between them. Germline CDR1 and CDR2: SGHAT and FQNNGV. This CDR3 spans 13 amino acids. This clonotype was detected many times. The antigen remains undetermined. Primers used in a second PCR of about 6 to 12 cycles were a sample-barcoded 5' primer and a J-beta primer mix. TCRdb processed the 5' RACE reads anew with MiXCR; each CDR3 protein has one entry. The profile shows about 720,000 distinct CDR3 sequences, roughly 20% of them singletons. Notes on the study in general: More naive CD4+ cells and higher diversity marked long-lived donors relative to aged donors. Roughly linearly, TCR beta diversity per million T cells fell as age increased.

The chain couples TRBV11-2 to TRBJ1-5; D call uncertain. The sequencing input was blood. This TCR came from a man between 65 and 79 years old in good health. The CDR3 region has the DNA TGTGCCAGCAGCTTAGATCCTGATCAGCCCCAGCATTTT. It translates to CASSLDPDQPQHF.